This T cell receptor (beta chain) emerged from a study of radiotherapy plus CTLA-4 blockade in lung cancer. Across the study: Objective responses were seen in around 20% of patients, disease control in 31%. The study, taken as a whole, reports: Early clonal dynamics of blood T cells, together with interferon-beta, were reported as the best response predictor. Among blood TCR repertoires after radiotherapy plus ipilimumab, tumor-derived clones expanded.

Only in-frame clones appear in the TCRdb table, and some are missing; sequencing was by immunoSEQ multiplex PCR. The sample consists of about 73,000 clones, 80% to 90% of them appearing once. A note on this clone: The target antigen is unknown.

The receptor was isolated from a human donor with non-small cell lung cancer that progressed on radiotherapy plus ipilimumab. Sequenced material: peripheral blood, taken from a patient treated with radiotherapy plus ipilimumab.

Written as DNA, the CDR3 is TGCAGCGTTATTGTTAGGGGAACTGAAGCTTTCTTT. Its translation: CSVIVRGTEAFF. The rearrangement links TRBV29-1 to TRBJ1-1, with a tentative D call TRBD1 (5 bases). The CDR3 extends over 12 amino acids. V lost 5 bases to trimming and J lost 5 bases, with 12 bases between them. Germline loops: CDR1 SQVTM, CDR2 ANQGSEA.